This T cell receptor beta chain was captured in a study of cytotoxic CD8 clonotypes in ibrutinib-treated CLL. Study summary: Response specimens were obtained following a median treatment duration of about twelve months, with a range of 6 to 36. On average, about 92,000 productive rearrangements and 260,000 or so productive templates per sample.

The sequencing depth, 1 in 200,000 to 1 in 1 million T cells, was the target. Assay used: immunoSEQ multiplex PCR; TCRdb lists only in-frame clones, some missing. The profile covers about 34,000 clones, with roughly three quarters appearing a single time and about 27% taken by the ten largest. With regard to this clone: No antigen is known for it.

The study, taken as a whole, reports: The public clonotypes identified were infrequent and showed contraction or stability on treatment.

Per the germline V gene, CDR1 is MRHNA and CDR2 is SNTAGT. J lost 2 bases, V lost 0 bases, and 3 bases had no gene match. This CDR3 is built from 16 residues. This rearrangement joins TRBV6-4 to TRBJ2-3; 9 positions agree with TRBD2. Specimen: PBMCs, collected before ibrutinib treatment. This receptor was taken from a human donor with chronic lymphocytic leukemia. CDR3 residues: CASSDSAGGPTDTQYF. The CDR3 nucleotides read TGTGCCAGCAGTGACTCGGCGGGGGGGCCCACAGATACGCAGTATTTT.